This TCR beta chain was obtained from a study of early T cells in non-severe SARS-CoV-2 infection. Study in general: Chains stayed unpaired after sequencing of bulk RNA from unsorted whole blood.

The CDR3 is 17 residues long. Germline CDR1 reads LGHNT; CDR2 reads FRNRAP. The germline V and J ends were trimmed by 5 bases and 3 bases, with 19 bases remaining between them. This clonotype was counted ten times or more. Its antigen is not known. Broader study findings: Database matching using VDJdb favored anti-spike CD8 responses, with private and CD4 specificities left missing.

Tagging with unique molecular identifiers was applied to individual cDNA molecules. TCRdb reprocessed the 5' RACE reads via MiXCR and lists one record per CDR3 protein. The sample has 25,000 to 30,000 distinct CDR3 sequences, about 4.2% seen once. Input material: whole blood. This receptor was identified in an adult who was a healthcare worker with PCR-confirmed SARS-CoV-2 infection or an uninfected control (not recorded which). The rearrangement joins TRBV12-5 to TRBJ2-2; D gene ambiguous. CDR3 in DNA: TGTGCTAGTGGTCAACCGATGCAAATGTGGGACACCGGGGAGCTGTTTTTT. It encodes CASGQPMQMWDTGELFF. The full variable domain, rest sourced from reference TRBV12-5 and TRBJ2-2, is DARVTQTPRHKVTEMGQEVTMRCQPILGHNTVFWYRQTMMQGLELLAYFRNRAPLDDSGMPKDRFSAEMPDATLATLKIQPSEPRDSAVYFCASGQPMQMWDTGELFFGEGSRLTVL.